What follows is one T cell receptor beta chain and its context. The sample is drawn from a study of blood T cell repertoires in COVID-19. About the study: Sites in the United States, Italy and Spain provided acute and convalescent COVID-19 samples. The cDNA or gDNA used as material had been derived from T cells, B-cell-depleted T cells, or PBMCs.

Per the authors' pipeline: From reference gene primer amplification, estimates of nucleated cell counts were derived. Measured with immunoSEQ multiplex PCR; TCRdb has only the in-frame clones, and not every one. V and J calls and clone size follow that table, whereas D and trimming were derived from the DNA. The sample yields a few hundred thousand clones, 80% to 90% seen once. The CDR3 extends over 15 amino acids. The V end was cut by 2 bases, the J end by 1 base, with 10 bases between. CDR1 and CDR2 from the germline V gene are MNHNS and SASEGT. The TCR was taken from a human donor in a cohort sampled during active COVID-19. This sequence joins TRBV6-1 and TRBJ2-3, with D maybe TRBD1 (6 bases). Sample: peripheral blood. The CDR3 region has the DNA TGTGCCAGCAGTGAATTCACAGGGCGCACAGATACGCAGTATTTT. Translation: CASSEFTGRTDTQYF.